These T cell receptor beta chains were read from a single sample in a study of vaccination effects on CD4 cells after COVID-19. This table comes from immunoSEQ multiplex PCR, and its TCRdb copy is limited to in-frame clones, with some not included. The sample carries tens of thousands of clones, more than 70% recorded once. No antigen has been assigned to these receptors. Source: CD4+ T cells from PBMCs cultured with a peptide pool, taken before COVID-19 vaccination. The receptors come from a human donor who had a prior SARS-CoV-2 infection. Both conserved end residues are part of each CDR3. A D gene is named only where the DNA matches it firmly. Size values are once, few and many counts, or a class for expanded clones, and some rows have none.

length | J | V | D | size | CDR3 | DNA
14 | TRBJ2-7 | TRBV18 | NA | NA | CASSPTRTDYEQYF | TGTGCCAGCTCACCTACCCGGACAGACTACGAGCAGTACTTC
15 | TRBJ2-1 | TRBV2 | TRBD1 | NA | CASSDMRTGGREQFF | TGTGCCAGCAGTGATATGAGGACAGGGGGGAGGGAGCAGTTCTTC
15 | TRBJ1-2 | TRBV2 | NA | few | CASSEGRGANYGYTF | TGTGCCAGCAGTGAAGGTCGTGGGGCTAACTATGGCTACACCTTC
15 | TRBJ1-3 | TRBV19 | NA | NA | CASTVSAFSGNTIYF | TGTGCCAGTACCGTATCCGCCTTTTCTGGAAACACCATATATTTT
14 | TRBJ2-3 | TRBV11-3 | TRBD2 | NA | CASSPGGSGDTQYF | TGTGCCAGCAGCCCCGGGGGGTCGGGAGATACGCAGTATTTT
15 | TRBJ1-1 | TRBV6-5 | NA | NA | CASSYGYGPITEAFF | TGTGCCAGCAGTTACGGGTACGGACCGATCACTGAAGCTTTCTTT
13 | TRBJ1-6 | TRBV19 | NA | few | CASSIGADSPLHF | TGTGCCAGTAGTATAGGGGCAGACTCACCCCTCCACTTT
16 | TRBJ1-1 | TRBV19 | NA | NA | CASSMTLQGWTTEAFF | TGTGCCAGTAGTATGACCCTACAGGGATGGACCACTGAAGCTTTCTTT
15 | TRBJ2-1 | TRBV9 | TRBD2 | NA | CASSVDSGSRDEQFF | TGTGCCAGCAGCGTAGATAGCGGGAGCCGCGATGAGCAGTTCTTC
15 | TRBJ1-1 | TRBV6-5 | NA | NA | CASSYTRRNTAEAFF | TGTGCCAGCAGCTACACACGGCGGAACACTGCTGAAGCTTTCTTT
16 | TRBJ1-3 | TRBV4-2 | NA | few | CASSQDPGTSGNTIYF | TGTGCCAGCAGCCAAGATCCGGGTACCTCTGGAAACACCATATATTTT
15 | TRBJ2-7 | TRBV18 | TRBD1 | NA | CASSPGDRMTYEQYF | TGTGCCAGCTCACCGGGGGACAGGATGACCTACGAGCAGTACTTC
14 | TRBJ2-1 | TRBV6-5 | TRBD2 | NA | CASSTSGNYNEQFF | TGTGCCAGCAGCACTAGCGGGAACTACAATGAGCAGTTCTTC
14 | TRBJ2-7 | TRBV10-3 | NA | few | CAISDGGNHYEQYF | TGTGCCATCAGTGATGGGGGCAACCATTACGAGCAGTACTTC
13 | TRBJ1-6 | TRBV2 | NA | NA | CASRRGALQPLHF | TGTGCCAGCCGCCGCGGGGCACTTCAACCCCTCCACTTT
13 | TRBJ1-5 | TRBV5-1 | NA | few | CASSKESNQPQHF | TGCGCCAGCAGTAAGGAGAGCAATCAGCCCCAGCATTTT
16 | TRBJ2-2 | TRBV7-9 | TRBD1 | few | CASSGKNRGRTGELFF | TGTGCCAGCAGCGGGAAAAACAGGGGGCGCACCGGGGAGCTGTTTTTT
11 | TRBJ1-2 | TRBV20-1 | NA | NA | CSAGGDYGYTF | TGCAGTGCTGGCGGGGACTATGGCTACACCTTC
13 | TRBJ1-1 | TRBV30 | NA | once | CAWMVVGGTEAFF | TGTGCCTGGATGGTGGTAGGGGGCACTGAAGCTTTCTTT
18 | TRBJ2-1 | TRBV20-1 | NA | NA | CSASDGQLRSGSYNEQFF | TGCAGTGCTAGTGACGGCCAACTCCGCAGTGGCTCCTACAATGAGCAGTTCTTC
13 | TRBJ1-2 | TRBV3-1/TRBV3-2 | TRBD1 | NA | CASSYRDSYGYTF | TGTGCCAGCAGTTACCGGGACAGCTATGGCTACACCTTC
15 | TRBJ1-1 | TRBV6-5 | NA | NA | CASRQQGFWNTEAFF | TGTGCCAGCAGGCAACAGGGTTTTTGGAACACTGAAGCTTTCTTT
15 | TRBJ2-7 | TRBV7-2 | NA | NA | CASSLNRDFTYEQYF | TGTGCCAGCAGCTTAAACAGGGACTTTACCTACGAGCAGTACTTC
13 | TRBJ1-1 | TRBV9 | NA | NA | CASSTDPGTEAFF | TGTGCCAGCAGCACGGACCCGGGCACTGAAGCTTTCTTT
13 | TRBJ1-2 | TRBV6-5 | TRBD1 | NA | CASSPRQGLGYTF | TGTGCCAGCAGTCCCCGACAGGGTCTGGGCTACACCTTC
15 | TRBJ2-1 | TRBV7-6 | TRBD2 | NA | CASSLAWSGNNEQFF | TGTGCCAGCAGCTTAGCGTGGAGCGGGAACAATGAGCAGTTCTTC
13 | TRBJ2-7 | TRBV9 | NA | once | CASSVGMGYEQYF | TGTGCCAGCAGCGTAGGTATGGGGTACGAGCAGTACTTC
14 | TRBJ2-1 | TRBV6-5 | NA | few | CASSQDSSYNEQFF | TGTGCCAGCAGCCAGGACAGCTCCTACAATGAGCAGTTCTTC
13 | TRBJ2-7 | TRBV3-1/TRBV3-2 | TRBD1 | NA | CASRRQGSYEQYF | TGTGCCAGCAGAAGACAGGGATCCTACGAGCAGTACTTC
21 | TRBJ2-2 | TRBV15 | TRBD1 | NA | CATSRVRGQGAASENTGELFF | TGTGCCACCAGCAGGGTCCGCGGGCAGGGGGCGGCTAGCGAGAACACCGGGGAGCTGTTTTTT
16 | TRBJ1-3 | TRBV5-4 | NA | NA | CASSSAGGATGNTIYF | TGTGCCAGCAGCTCTGCCGGGGGGGCAACTGGAAACACCATATATTTT
15 | TRBJ1-2 | TRBV5-6 | NA | few | CASSSPRVLDYGYTF | TGTGCCAGCAGCTCACCCCGGGTCTTGGACTATGGCTACACCTTC
15 | TRBJ2-7 | TRBV11-3 | NA | once | CASSLRSGSSYEQYF | TGTGCCAGCAGCTTAAGGTCGGGCAGCTCCTACGAGCAGTACTTC
13 | TRBJ1-5 | TRBV10-3 | NA | NA | CAIGQNLNQPQHF | TGTGCCATCGGACAGAACCTCAATCAGCCCCAGCATTTT
14 | TRBJ2-2 | TRBV7-8 | TRBD1 | once | CASSWGTGARELFF | TGTGCCAGCAGCTGGGGGACAGGGGCCAGGGAGCTGTTTTTT
17 | TRBJ1-1 | TRBV18 | TRBD1 | NA | CASSPRLYQGAGTEAFF | TGTGCCAGCTCCCCTCGTCTTTACCAGGGGGCGGGCACTGAAGCTTTCTTT
14 | TRBJ2-2 | TRBV5-6 | NA | NA | CASSFRTGTGELFF | TGTGCCAGCAGCTTTCGGACGGGGACCGGGGAGCTGTTTTTT
13 | TRBJ1-4 | TRBV7-9 | NA | NA | CASRLDHQEKLFF | TGTGCCAGCAGGTTAGACCACCAAGAAAAACTGTTTTTT
11 | TRBJ2-1 | TRBV12-3/TRBV12-4 | NA | NA | CASTIMNEQFF | TGTGCCAGCACCATCATGAATGAGCAGTTCTTC
13 | TRBJ1-1 | TRBV5-5 | NA | few | CASSLSGLGEAFF | TGTGCCAGCAGCTTGTCAGGGTTGGGTGAAGCTTTCTTT
14 | TRBJ2-3 | TRBV29-1 | TRBD2 | NA | CSVEAAGWSDTQYF | TGCAGCGTTGAAGCAGCGGGGTGGTCGGATACGCAGTATTTT
17 | TRBJ2-2 | TRBV5-1 | NA | NA | CASSLAGGLAGTGELFF | TGCGCCAGCAGCTTGGCCGGTGGACTGGCGGGTACCGGGGAGCTGTTTTTT
14 | TRBJ2-1 | TRBV6-5 | TRBD1 | NA | CASRDRGRHNEQFF | TGTGCCAGCAGAGACAGGGGTCGTCACAATGAGCAGTTCTTC
14 | TRBJ2-1 | TRBV7-9 | TRBD2 | few | CASSLGAGASEQFF | TGTGCCAGCAGCTTAGGAGCGGGAGCTTCTGAGCAGTTCTTC
14 | TRBJ1-2 | TRBV6-5 | NA | NA | CASGKGTGNYGYTF | TGTGCCAGCGGGAAAGGTACAGGGAACTATGGCTACACCTTC